One sample yielded the 10 T cell receptor beta chains listed below, sequenced in a study of molecular identifiers for immune sequencing clone quantification (dated by TCRdb to the late 2010s). Receptor libraries were prepared by PCR. Sequencing used an Illumina HiSeq 4000. TCRdb took the public reads, trimmed them with fastp at Q25, ran MiXCR for clone calling and kept in-frame beta chains. CDR3 protein duplicates are merged, each entry listing the most common genes and DNA. The sample table shows 250,000 to 400,000 distinct CDR3 sequences, and about 22% are seen once. The ten largest clones add up to about 0.79% of the sample. The sequenced sample consisted of naive CD8+ T cells from blood, with Jurkat cell RNA spiked in. In light of the paper, this sample's cell subset or site label describes: FACS-sorted CD8+CD4-CCR7+CD45RA+ naive T cells. The origin of the receptors is a human donor in good health. Some libraries in this study had Jurkat cell RNA spiked in.

Points on this clonotype: This clone may be a read error of a much larger clone one base away. The V call is TRBV13, the J call TRBJ2-3, with D uncertain. The CDR3 has 13 amino acids. Germline V gene sequence: CDR1 PRHDT, CDR2 FYEKMQ (reference sequence). In DNA form, the CDR3 reads TGTGCCAGCAGCTTAGATGGGCCAGATGCGCAGTATTTT. It translates to CASSLDGPDAQYF.

In the case of this clonotype: A much more abundant neighbour one base away suggests this may be a read error. This chain links TRBV28 with TRBJ2-3; D tentatively fits TRBD1 or TRBD2 (6 bases each). Germline CDR1 reads MDHEN; CDR2 reads SYDVKM. The CDR3 extends over 15 amino acids. The CDR3 protein is CASGRTDPRPDTRYF. CDR3 nucleotide sequence: TGTGCCAGCGGGAGGACAGACCCGCGACCAGATACGCGGTATTTT.

This clonotype was seen ten or more times. This chain joins TRBV7-9 and TRBJ2-7; 12 positions agree with TRBD2. CDR1 is SEHNR and CDR2 is FQNEAQ in the germline V gene (reference sequence). V shed 5 bases, J shed 1 base, and the junction held 6 bases outside the gene matches. The CDR3 consists of 16 residues. CDR3 coding DNA: TGTGCCAGCAGCCCAAGGACTAGCGGGGTTTCCTACGAGCAGTACTTC. Protein: CASSPRTSGVSYEQYF.

For this clonotype: This sequence may be a read error, since a much larger clone differs from it by one base. The conserved phenylalanine or tryptophan normally closing the CDR3 is absent here, so this likely arose from a read error. The rearrangement links TRBV7-2 to TRBJ2-5; D unresolved. Germline V gene sequence: CDR1 SGHTA, CDR2 FQGNSA. The CDR3 contains 17 residues. Between the trimmed V and J ends, which lost 1 base and 0 bases, there was a span of 15 bases. The CDR3 protein is CASSLDTWTEDQETQYL. The CDR3 nucleotides are TGTGCCAGCAGCTTAGATACGTGGACGGAAGACCAAGAGACCCAGTACCTC.

This clonotype was counted at least ten times. This chain uses TRBV19 with TRBJ2-1; D is tentatively TRBD1 or TRBD2 (5 bases each). Germline V gene lookup returns CDR1 LNHDA and CDR2 SQIVND (reference sequence). Trimming stripped 5 bases from V and 4 bases from J, with 18 bases between. This CDR3 spans 16 amino acids. The CDR3 coding sequence is TGTGCCAGTAGTCCCCGCAGGGACCAAATATACAATGAGCAGTTCTTC. The encoded protein is CASSPRRDQIYNEQFF.

This clonotype was counted ten times or more. CDR3 in amino acids: CASTAGGKNTEAFF. CDR3 DNA sequence: TGTGCCAGTACCGCAGGGGGGAAGAACACTGAAGCTTTCTTT. The chain employs TRBV19 and TRBJ1-1, with 7 bases identical to TRBD1. Germline trimming cut 7 bases from V and 1 base from J; bases unmatched to any gene: 6. Germline V gene data show CDR1 as LNHDA and CDR2 as SQIVND (reference sequence). The CDR3 is 14 amino acids.

This clonotype was picked up many times. V usage is TRBV6-5 and J usage is TRBJ2-5; 10 positions agree with TRBD2. The CDR3 sequence is 14 residues long. Trimming took 6 bases from V and 5 from J; bases not matched to a gene: 6. Germline CDR1 is MNHEY and CDR2 is SVGAGI. CDR3 sequence (DNA): TGTGCCAGCAGCCCGGGACTAGCGTCCGAGACCCAGTACTTC. It yields the protein CASSPGLASETQYF.

Only one count was recorded for this clonotype. Germline is not matched at one junction end, which may reflect a read error. The rearrangement links TRBV16 to TRBJ2-3; D uncertain. This CDR3 is built from 14 residues. The germline CDR1 and CDR2 sequences are KGHSY and FQNENV. CDR3 protein: CACSQSSSTDTQYF. The DNA of the CDR3 is TGTGCCTGCAGCCAATCTTCCAGCACAGATACGCAGTATTTT.

The table lists this clonotype with many counts. This sequence joins TRBV12-3 or TRBV12-4 and TRBJ2-3; 8 bases align to TRBD2. CDR3 length equals 13 residues. The V and J ends lost 5 bases and 6 bases, in that order; junction bases with no gene match: 4. The CDR3 DNA reads as TGTGCCAGCAGTGCCGGGGGGGCGGATACGCAGTATTTT. Translated, it gives CASSAGGADTQYF.

This clonotype was recorded many times. J is TRBJ2-3 and V is TRBV20-1, with a weak D call TRBD2 (5 bases). CDR1 is DFQATT and CDR2 is SNEGSKA in the germline V gene (reference sequence). The CDR3 runs to 13 residues. V gave up 3 bases and J gave up 0 bases, with 7 bases separating them. Here the CDR3 reads CSASGESTDTQYF. The CDR3 DNA follows: TGCAGTGCTAGCGGGGAAAGCACAGATACGCAGTATTTT.